A single sample is the source of the 9 T cell receptor beta chains below, sequenced in a study of identical twins. Via MiXCR, TCRdb re-called the 5' RACE reads, giving one row per CDR3 protein. The sample carries 310,000 or so distinct CDR3 sequences, less than 9.5% recorded once. These records were also assigned to another study, of yellow fever vaccine responses in identical twins.

The material sequenced was CD8+ T cells sorted from blood. The receptors come from a woman between 18 and 30 years old in good health.

This clonotype has only a few counts. This chain links TRBV18 with TRBJ2-1; 12 bases agree with TRBD2. CDR1 KGHSH and CDR2 LQKENI come from the germline V gene. This CDR3 is built from 17 residues. The J segment lost 4 bases and the V segment lost 2 bases, leaving 6 bases of the junction unmatched. DNA of the CDR3: TGTGCCAGCTCACCAGGACTAGCGGGATGGGTATACAATGAGCAGTTCTTC. It translates to CASSPGLAGWVYNEQFF.

In its sample, this clonotype was seen a few times. V gene TRBV4-3 combines with J gene TRBJ2-1; no reliable D call. V dropped 0 bases and J dropped 10 bases, with 13 bases sitting between them. Germline V gene lookup returns CDR1 LGHNA and CDR2 YSLEER. This CDR3 comprises 14 residues. The DNA of the CDR3 is TGCGCCAGCAGCCAAGATGGGTTCCCCGGGGAGCAGTTCTTC. This translates into CASSQDGFPGEQFF.

There are many counts of this clonotype. V and J are TRBV5-1 and TRBJ2-7, with 11 bases matching TRBD2. This CDR3 is 13 amino acids long. Germline loops: CDR1 SGHRS, CDR2 YFSETQ. Trimming removed 2 bases from V and 6 bases from J; junction bases left unmatched: 1. The CDR3 sequence: CASSFGTSGEQYF. In nucleotides, the CDR3 is TGCGCCAGCAGCTTCGGGACTAGCGGCGAGCAGTACTTC.

This clonotype came up many times. J is TRBJ2-5 and V is TRBV29-1, with TRBD1 identical over 7 bases. The V gene end was trimmed by 2 bases and the J gene end by 2 bases; junction bases not matched to a gene: 8. The CDR3 has 15 amino acids. The V gene's germline CDR1 is SQVTM and CDR2 ANQGSEA. The CDR3 DNA is TGCAGCGTTGAACTTGGACAGGACGTGCAAGAGACCCAGTACTTC. Amino acid sequence: CSVELGQDVQETQYF.

This clonotype was recorded many times. This chain connects TRBV29-1 to TRBJ2-1, with 7 bases matching TRBD1. CDR3 length equals 11 residues. The J segment lost 12 bases and the V segment lost 5 bases, leaving 7 bases of the junction unmatched. Germline lookup yields CDR1 SQVTM and CDR2 ANQGSEA. The CDR3 spells CSVLEGAGQFF. In DNA, the CDR3 is TGCAGCGTTCTCGAGGGGGCCGGGCAGTTCTTC.

This clonotype was seen at least ten times. The chain employs TRBV20-1 and TRBJ2-7; TRBD2 agrees at 10 bases. The CDR3 is made up of 13 amino acids. In germline, CDR1 is DFQATT, CDR2 SNEGSKA (reference sequence). After removal of 1 base from V and 7 bases from J, the junction contained 4 bases not matched to a gene. Here the CDR3 reads CSARALAGWEQYF. The CDR3 nucleotides read TGCAGTGCTAGAGCACTAGCGGGGTGGGAGCAGTACTTC.

V usage is TRBV6-4 and J usage is TRBJ2-3; D not resolved. Trimming took off 3 bases at V and 7 bases at J, with 8 bases between the two ends. Germline V lookup: CDR1 MRHNA, CDR2 SNTAGT. The CDR3 is 12 amino acids. Here the CDR3 reads CASSDLRNTQYF. Here the CDR3 DNA reads TGTGCCAGCAGTGATCTCCGGAATACGCAGTATTTT.

The CDR3 region is CASSEPGTGIMNTEAFF. The DNA for the CDR3 is TGTGCCAGCAGTGAACCAGGGACAGGGATCATGAACACTGAAGCTTTCTTT. The V call is TRBV2, the J call TRBJ1-1; 9 bases map to TRBD1. J was trimmed by 0 bases and V by 2 bases; bases with no gene match: 7. The CDR3 extends over 17 amino acids. The germline V gene has CDR1 SNHLY and CDR2 FYNNEI.

This clonotype was recorded many times. This chain connects TRBV15 to TRBJ1-2; TRBD1 might be the D (5 bases). The CDR3 totals 17 residues. The V gene's germline CDR1 is LNHNV and CDR2 YYDKDF (reference sequence). The V gene lost 0 bases and the J gene lost 4 bases, with 18 bases spanning the gap. The CDR3 sequence: CATSRDRDNRPRYGYTF. CDR3 nucleotides: TGTGCCACCAGCAGAGATCGTGACAACAGGCCACGCTATGGCTACACCTTC.